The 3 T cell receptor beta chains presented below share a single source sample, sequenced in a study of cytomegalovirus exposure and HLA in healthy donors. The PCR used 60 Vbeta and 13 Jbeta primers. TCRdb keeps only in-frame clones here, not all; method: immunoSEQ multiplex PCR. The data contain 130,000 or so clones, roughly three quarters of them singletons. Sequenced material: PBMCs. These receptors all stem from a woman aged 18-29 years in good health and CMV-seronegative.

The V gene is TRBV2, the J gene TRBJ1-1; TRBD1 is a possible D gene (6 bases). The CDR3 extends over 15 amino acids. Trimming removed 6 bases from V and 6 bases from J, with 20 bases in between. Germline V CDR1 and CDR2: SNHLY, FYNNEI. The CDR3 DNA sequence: TGTGCCAGCAGCCCTCCTCACAGGGAAATCCCTGAAGCTTTCTTT. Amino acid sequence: CASSPPHREIPEAFF.

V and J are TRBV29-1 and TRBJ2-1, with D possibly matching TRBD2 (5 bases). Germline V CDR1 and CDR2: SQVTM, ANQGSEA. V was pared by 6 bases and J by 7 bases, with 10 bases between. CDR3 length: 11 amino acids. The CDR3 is CSVDSVNEQFF. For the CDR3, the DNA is TGCAGCGTGGACTCGGTAAATGAGCAGTTCTTC.

The chain's CDR3 is CASSGQGLGETQYF. The CDR3 nucleotides read TGCGCCAGCAGCGGACAGGGTCTTGGAGAGACCCAGTACTTC. The rearrangement links TRBV5-1 to TRBJ2-5, with TRBD1 matching 8 bases. There are 14 residues in the CDR3. Germline assignment: CDR1 SGHRS and CDR2 YFSETQ. The J segment lost 4 bases and the V segment lost 4 bases, leaving 6 bases of the junction unmatched.